This T cell receptor (beta chain) was sequenced for a study of cytomegalovirus exposure and HLA in healthy donors. In the study overall: HLA-typed donors were the source of about 85 million unique TCRs, which an early data release held. Whole-study results and caveats: As confirmed in vitro, three CMV-associated chains were specific for CMV antigens. Owing to their indistinguishability, certain V segments, notably TRBV6-2 and TRBV6-3, were excluded.

At collection, donors were nominally healthy, but unrecorded immune exposures were probable. The PCR was carried out with 60 Vbeta primers and 13 Jbeta primers. The data were produced by immunoSEQ multiplex PCR, yet TCRdb's version contains in-frame clones alone and is incomplete. The sample contains about 150,000 clones, approximately 80% of which appear only once. As for this clone: As yet, its antigen is unknown.

The V end lost 2 bases, the J end lost 4 bases, and 14 bases lay between the germline ends. Per germline, CDR1 MGHDK and CDR2 SYGVNS. This CDR3 comprises 15 residues. The chain links TRBV25-1 to TRBJ1-2; possible D gene TRBD1, 5 bases. The sample was PBMCs. This TCR was sampled from a male donor in good health and CMV-seronegative. The CDR3 DNA reads TGTGCCAGCAGTGAACAAGGGGCACCCTCCTATGGCTACACCTTC. It codes for CASSEQGAPSYGYTF.